Listed below are T cell receptor beta chains from one sample, sequenced in a study of lymphopenia after photon versus proton radiotherapy. Libraries were prepared by immunoSEQ multiplex PCR; TCRdb keeps only in-frame clonotypes and omits some of them. The top ten hold 5.5% to 7.5% of the sample, which has some 30,000 clones, 85% to 90% seen once. The sequenced sample was peripheral blood, obtained from a patient treated with photon-based radiotherapy. These receptors were taken from a woman in her forties or fifties with pancreatic cancer. The CDR3 runs from the conserved cysteine through the conserved F or W. The order of the fields is clone size, J gene, V gene, D gene, CDR3 DNA, CDR3 protein. A D gene is named only where the DNA matches it firmly. The size of a clone is reported for some rows only, either as once, few or many, or as a class for expanded clones.

>NA|TRBJ2-3|TRBV29-1|NA
TGCAGCGTTGAAGTCCCCCCGGGGGATACGCAGTATTTT
CSVEVPPGDTQYF
>NA|TRBJ1-5|TRBV21-1|NA
TGTGCCAGCAGCCCCCCCCTCAATCTTTTAAATAGCAATCAGCCCCAGCATTTT
CASSPPLNLLNSNQPQHF
>NA|TRBJ2-5|TRBV6-5|NA
TGTGCCAGCAGTTACAGGGCGGGCCAAGAGACCCAGTACTTC
CASSYRAGQETQYF
>NA|TRBJ1-2|TRBV5-1|NA
TGCGCCAGCAGCTCGGGGGTAGGGGACTATGGCTACACCTTC
CASSSGVGDYGYTF
>NA|TRBJ2-7|TRBV5-1|NA
TGCGCCAGCAGCTTCCCCGGGGCTACCTACGAGCAGTACTTC
CASSFPGATYEQYF
>NA|TRBJ1-2|TRBV5-4|NA
TGTGCCAGCAGCCCCCGGGGGGGATCCGCCCTCTATGGCTACACCTTC
CASSPRGGSALYGYTF
>NA|TRBJ2-2|TRBV7-8|NA
TGTGCCAGCAGCTTGCCAGGGGGGACCGGGGAGCTGTTTTTT
CASSLPGGTGELFF
>NA|TRBJ1-2|TRBV29-1|NA
TGCAGCGTTGAAGGACACTATGGCTACACCTTC
CSVEGHYGYTF
>NA|TRBJ2-5|TRBV7-6|NA
TGTGCCAGCAGCTTACAGGGGAGGAAGGAGACCCAGTACTTC
CASSLQGRKETQYF
>NA|TRBJ2-2|TRBV29-1|TRBD2
TGCAGCGTTGCTACTAGCGGGAGCCCCGGGGAGCTGTTTTTT
CSVATSGSPGELFF
>NA|TRBJ2-2|TRBV29-1|NA
TGCAGCGTCCGGAGGGACGCAACCGGGGAGCTGTTTTTT
CSVRRDATGELFF
>NA|TRBJ2-3|TRBV9|NA
TGTGCCAGCAGCCCCATGATGGGGGCTGATACGCAGTATTTT
CASSPMMGADTQYF
>NA|TRBJ2-1|TRBV4-3|NA
TGCGCCAGCAGCCAACTTCTTGGACTGAAGAATGAGCAGTTCTTC
CASSQLLGLKNEQFF
>once|TRBJ1-3|TRBV2|TRBD1
TGTGCCAGCAGCTCCGGGACAGTTGGGAACACCATATATTTT
CASSSGTVGNTIYF
>NA|TRBJ1-4|TRBV5-1|NA
TGCGCCAGCATGGGCGGAGATAATGAAAAACTGTTTTTT
CASMGGDNEKLFF
>NA|TRBJ2-4|TRBV6-6|NA
TGTGCCAGCAGTTACTCGGGGGGATCCAAAAACATTCAGTACTTC
CASSYSGGSKNIQYF
>once|TRBJ2-1|TRBV13|NA
TGTGCCAGCAGCCTACGGACGGTATACAATGAGCAGTTCTTC
CASSLRTVYNEQFF
>NA|TRBJ2-2|TRBV19|NA
TGTGCCAGTAGTTCAACGTACACCGGGGAGCTGTTTTTT
CASSSTYTGELFF
>NA|TRBJ2-2|TRBV7-9|TRBD1
TGTGCCAGCAGCTTAGACCCGGGACAGCCCACCGGGGAGCTGTTTTTT
CASSLDPGQPTGELFF
>once|TRBJ2-5|TRBV5-6|TRBD1
TGTGCCAGCAGCTGGGGACAGGAGGTTGAGACCCAGTACTTC
CASSWGQEVETQYF
>few|TRBJ2-1|TRBV15|NA
TGTGCCACCAGCGTCGAATTAGCCTCCAATGAGCAGTTCTTC
CATSVELASNEQFF
>NA|TRBJ2-5|TRBV5-4|NA
TGTGCCAGCAGCTCCCCCGGAGGGGGGGAGACCCAGTACTTC
CASSSPGGGETQYF
>once|TRBJ1-4|TRBV7-9|NA
TGTGCCATCGAGGGGAAGGATGAAAAACTGTTTTTT
CAIEGKDEKLFF
>once|TRBJ1-2|TRBV30|TRBD1
TGTGCCTGCTCCGACAGGGGCTTAAACGGGGGCTACACCTTC
CACSDRGLNGGYTF
>NA|TRBJ2-7|TRBV29-1|TRBD1
TGCAGCGCCCGTGCCCGGGACAGGGGTTCCTACGAGCAGTACTTC
CSARARDRGSYEQYF
>NA|TRBJ2-1|TRBV9|NA
TGTGCCAGCAGCGGGGACATCTCCTACAATGAGCAGTTCTTC
CASSGDISYNEQFF
>NA|TRBJ1-2|TRBV6-1|NA
TGTGCCAGCAGGAACACAGCCTTTACCTTC
CASRNTAFTF
>NA|TRBJ1-1|TRBV5-1|NA
TGCGCCAGCAGCCCGGGACACCAGAACACTGAAGCTTTCTTT
CASSPGHQNTEAFF
>NA|TRBJ1-5|TRBV19|TRBD1
TGTGCCAGTACGGGGACAGGGAATCAGCCCCAGCATTTT
CASTGTGNQPQHF
>NA|TRBJ2-6|TRBV7-3|NA
TGTGCCAGCAGCTCGGGACTCAACTCTGGGGCCAACGTCCTGACTTTC
CASSSGLNSGANVLTF
>NA|TRBJ2-1|TRBV28|NA
TGTGCCAGCAAAGACACGTCCTACAATGAGCAGTTCTTC
CASKDTSYNEQFF
>NA|TRBJ1-1|TRBV7-9|NA
TGTGCCAGCAGCTTAGGACAGGTGACCCACACTGAAGCTTTCTTT
CASSLGQVTHTEAFF
>NA|TRBJ2-7|TRBV19|NA
TGTGCCAGTCGACCGGGGCCCCATGAGCGTTACGAGCAGTACTTC
CASRPGPHERYEQYF
>few|TRBJ1-6|TRBV7-9|TRBD1
TGTGCCAGCAGCTGGGGACAGGGTAATTCACCCCTCCACTTT
CASSWGQGNSPLHF
>NA|TRBJ2-1|TRBV7-9|NA
TGTGCCAGCAGCTTAGAGGGACCTTACAATGAGCAGTTCTTC
CASSLEGPYNEQFF
>once|TRBJ2-5|TRBV15|NA
TGTGCCACCAGCGACCCCCCGGGGGAGACCCAGTACTTC
CATSDPPGETQYF
>NA|TRBJ1-5|TRBV6-1|TRBD1
TGTGCCAGCAGTCAGGGACAGGGGGCGGTCCAGCCCCAGCATTTT
CASSQGQGAVQPQHF
>NA|TRBJ2-7|TRBV6-6|NA
TGTGCCAGCAGTTACTCGTCATACGAGCAGTACTTC
CASSYSSYEQYF
>NA|TRBJ2-3|TRBV27|NA
TGTGCCAGCAGTTTAGACACCGCCGGGACAGATACGCAGTATTTT
CASSLDTAGTDTQYF
>NA|TRBJ2-1|TRBV14|NA
TGTGCCAGCAGCCAAGATCACGCGACTGGATACAATGAGCAGTTCTTC
CASSQDHATGYNEQFF
>NA|TRBJ1-5|TRBV6-1|NA
TGTGCCAGCAGTGACCGGACGGTCCTTAATCAGCCCCAGCATTTT
CASSDRTVLNQPQHF
>NA|TRBJ1-4|TRBV7-9|NA
TGTGCCAGCAGCTTAGCCGAGGCGGGCGGAAAACTGTTTTTT
CASSLAEAGGKLFF
>NA|TRBJ1-5|TRBV6-5|NA
TGTGCCAGCAGTTATCTGACGGCCAATCAGCCCCAGCATTTT
CASSYLTANQPQHF
>once|TRBJ2-5|TRBV13|TRBD2
TGTGCCAGCAGCTCCCGCCTAGCGGGGGGGGTAGAGACCCAGTACTTC
CASSSRLAGGVETQYF
>NA|TRBJ2-7|TRBV5-5|NA
TGTGCCAGCAGCTGGCAAGTCTTCGGGACACTATACGAGCAGTACTTC
CASSWQVFGTLYEQYF
>NA|TRBJ1-1|TRBV5-1|NA
TGCGCCAGCAGCTTGAAGAGGGGACTCACTGAAGCTTTCTTT
CASSLKRGLTEAFF
>NA|TRBJ2-1|TRBV7-3|NA
TGTGCCAGCAGCCCTCCAGCGGCTAATGAGCAGTTCTTC
CASSPPAANEQFF
>once|TRBJ1-4|TRBV28|NA
TGTGCCAGCAGTAAAACAGGATCAACTAATGAAAAACTGTTTTTT
CASSKTGSTNEKLFF
>once|TRBJ1-2|TRBV6-1|NA
TGTGCCAGCAGTGAAGGTCAGGGTAACTATGGCTACACCTTC
CASSEGQGNYGYTF
>NA|TRBJ1-5|TRBV28|NA
TGTGCCAGCAGAGGAGGAGGGGGATGGGGCAATCAGCCCCAGCATTTT
CASRGGGGWGNQPQHF